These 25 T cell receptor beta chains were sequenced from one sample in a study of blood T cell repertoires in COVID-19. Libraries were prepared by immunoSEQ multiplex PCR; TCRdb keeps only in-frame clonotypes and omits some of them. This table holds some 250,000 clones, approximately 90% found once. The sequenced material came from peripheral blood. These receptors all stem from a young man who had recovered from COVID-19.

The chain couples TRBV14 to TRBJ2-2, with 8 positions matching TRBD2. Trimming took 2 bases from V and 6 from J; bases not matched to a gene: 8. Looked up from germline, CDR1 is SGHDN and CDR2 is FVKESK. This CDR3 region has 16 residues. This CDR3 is CASSQISSGRAGELFF. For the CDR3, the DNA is TGTGCCAGCAGCCAAATATCTAGCGGGCGGGCCGGGGAGCTGTTTTTT. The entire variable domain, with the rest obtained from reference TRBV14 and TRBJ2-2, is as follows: EAGVTQFPSHSVIEKGQTVTLRCDPISGHDNLYWYRRVMGKEIKFLLHFVKESKQDESGMPNNRFLAERTGGTYSTLKVQPAELEDSGVYFCASSQISSGRAGELFFGEGSRLTVL.

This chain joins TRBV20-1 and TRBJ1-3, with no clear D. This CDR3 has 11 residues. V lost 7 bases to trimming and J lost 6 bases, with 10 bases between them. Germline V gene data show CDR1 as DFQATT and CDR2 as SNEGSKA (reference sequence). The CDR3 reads CSVEVENTIYF. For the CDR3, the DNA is TGCAGTGTGGAGGTCGAAAACACCATATATTTT.

CDR3 nucleotide sequence: TGCGCCAGCAGCGAGACTACAGCTGGGGCCAACGTCCTGACTTTC. Protein: CASSETTAGANVLTF. The V and J genes are TRBV5-1 and TRBJ2-6; weak D call: TRBD2 (5 bases). V dropped 4 bases and J dropped 2 bases, with 10 bases sitting between them. CDR3 length equals 15 residues. Germline loops: CDR1 SGHRS, CDR2 YFSETQ. Using reference TRBV5-1 and TRBJ2-6 for the parts outside the CDR3, the full variable domain is KAGVTQTPRYLIKTRGQQVTLSCSPISGHRSVSWYQQTPGQGLQFLFEYFSETQRNKGNFPGRFSGRQFSNSRSEMNVSTLELGDSALYLCASSETTAGANVLTFGAGSRLTVL.

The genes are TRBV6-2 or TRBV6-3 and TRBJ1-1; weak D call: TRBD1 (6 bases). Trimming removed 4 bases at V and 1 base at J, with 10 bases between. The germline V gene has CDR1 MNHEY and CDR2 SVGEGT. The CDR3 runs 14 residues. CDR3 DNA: TGTGCCAGCAGTTCTCCGACAGGGAACACTGAAGCTTTCTTT. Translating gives CASSSPTGNTEAFF.

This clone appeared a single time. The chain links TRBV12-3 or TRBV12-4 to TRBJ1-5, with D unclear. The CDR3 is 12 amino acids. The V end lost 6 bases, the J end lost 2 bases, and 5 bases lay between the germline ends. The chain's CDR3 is CASREGNQPQHF. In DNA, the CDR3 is TGTGCCAGCAGGGAGGGCAATCAGCCCCAGCATTTT.

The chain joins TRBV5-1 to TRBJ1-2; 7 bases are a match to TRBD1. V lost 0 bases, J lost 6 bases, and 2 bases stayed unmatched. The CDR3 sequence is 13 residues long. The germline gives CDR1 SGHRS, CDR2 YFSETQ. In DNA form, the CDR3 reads TGCGCCAGCAGCTTGGACAGGGGCGATGGCTACACCTTC. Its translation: CASSLDRGDGYTF.

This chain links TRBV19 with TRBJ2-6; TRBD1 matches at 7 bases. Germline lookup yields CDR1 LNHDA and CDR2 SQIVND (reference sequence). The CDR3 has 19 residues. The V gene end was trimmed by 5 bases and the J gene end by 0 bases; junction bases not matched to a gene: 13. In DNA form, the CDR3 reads TGTGCCAGTAGTCAGTGGACAGGTCAGCGGCTCTCTGGGGCCAACGTCCTGACTTTC. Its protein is CASSQWTGQRLSGANVLTF.

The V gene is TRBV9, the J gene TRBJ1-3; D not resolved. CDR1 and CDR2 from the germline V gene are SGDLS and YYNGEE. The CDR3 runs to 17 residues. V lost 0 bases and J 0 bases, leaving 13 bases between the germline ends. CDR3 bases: TGTGCCAGCAGCGTAGAAATACAGCCTTTCTCTGGAAACACCATATATTTT. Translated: CASSVEIQPFSGNTIYF. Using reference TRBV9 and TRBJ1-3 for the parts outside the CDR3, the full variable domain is DSGVTQTPKHLITATGQRVTLRCSPRSGDLSVYWYQQSLDQGLQFLIQYYNGEERAKGNILERFSAQQFPDLHSELNLSSLELGDSALYFCASSVEIQPFSGNTIYFGEGSWLTVV.

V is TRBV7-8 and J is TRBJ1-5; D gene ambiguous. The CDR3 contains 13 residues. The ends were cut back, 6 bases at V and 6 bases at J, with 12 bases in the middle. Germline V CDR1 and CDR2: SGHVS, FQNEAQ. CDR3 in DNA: TGTGCCAGCAGAATCGGAGTGGGTCAGCCCCAGCATTTT. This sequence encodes CASRIGVGQPQHF.

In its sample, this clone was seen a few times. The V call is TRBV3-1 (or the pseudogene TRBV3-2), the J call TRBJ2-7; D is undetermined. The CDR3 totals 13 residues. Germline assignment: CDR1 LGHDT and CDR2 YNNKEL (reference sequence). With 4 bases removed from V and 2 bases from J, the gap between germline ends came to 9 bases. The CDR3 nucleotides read TGTGCCAGCAGCCCCGGTGGAGCCTACGAGCAGTACTTC. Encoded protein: CASSPGGAYEQYF.

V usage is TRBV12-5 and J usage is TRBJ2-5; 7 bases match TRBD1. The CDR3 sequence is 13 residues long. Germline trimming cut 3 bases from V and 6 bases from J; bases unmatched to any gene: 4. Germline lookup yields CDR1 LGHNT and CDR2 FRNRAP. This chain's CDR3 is CASGFEGAKTQYF. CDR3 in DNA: TGTGCTAGTGGTTTCGAGGGGGCGAAGACCCAGTACTTC.

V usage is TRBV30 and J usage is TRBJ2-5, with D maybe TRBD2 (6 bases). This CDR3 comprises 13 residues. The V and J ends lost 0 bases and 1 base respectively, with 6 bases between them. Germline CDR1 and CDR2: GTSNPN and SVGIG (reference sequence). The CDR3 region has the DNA TGTGCCTGGAGTGTCGGGGGCCAAGAGACCCAGTACTTC. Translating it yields CAWSVGGQETQYF.

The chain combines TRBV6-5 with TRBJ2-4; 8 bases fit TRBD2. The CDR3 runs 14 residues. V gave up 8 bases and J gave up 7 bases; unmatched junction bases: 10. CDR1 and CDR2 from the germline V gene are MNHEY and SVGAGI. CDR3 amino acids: CASFDGGGLNIQYF. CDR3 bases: TGTGCCAGCTTTGACGGGGGGGGGCTGAACATTCAGTACTTC.

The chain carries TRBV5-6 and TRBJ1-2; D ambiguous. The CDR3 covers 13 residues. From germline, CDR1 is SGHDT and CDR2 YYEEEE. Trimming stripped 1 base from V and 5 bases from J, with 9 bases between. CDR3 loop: CASSLPSEYGYTF. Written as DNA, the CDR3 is TGTGCCAGCAGCTTGCCCTCGGAGTATGGCTACACCTTC.

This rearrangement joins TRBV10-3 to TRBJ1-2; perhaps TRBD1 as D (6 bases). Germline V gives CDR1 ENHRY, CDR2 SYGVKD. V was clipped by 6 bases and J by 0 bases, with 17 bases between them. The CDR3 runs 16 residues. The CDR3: CAISGTNAMANYGYTF. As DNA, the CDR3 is TGTGCCATCAGCGGGACAAACGCTATGGCTAACTATGGCTACACCTTC.

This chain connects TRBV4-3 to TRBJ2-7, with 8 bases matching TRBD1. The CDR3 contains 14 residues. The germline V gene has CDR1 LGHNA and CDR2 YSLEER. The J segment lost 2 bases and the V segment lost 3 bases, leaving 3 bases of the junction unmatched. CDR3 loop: CASSHTGGTYEQYF. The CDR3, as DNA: TGCGCCAGCAGCCATACAGGGGGGACCTACGAGCAGTACTTC.

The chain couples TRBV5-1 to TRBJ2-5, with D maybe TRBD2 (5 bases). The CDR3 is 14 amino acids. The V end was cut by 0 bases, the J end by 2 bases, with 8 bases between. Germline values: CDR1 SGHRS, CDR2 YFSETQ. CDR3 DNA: TGCGCCAGCAGCTTGGTTGGGAGTCAAGAGACCCAGTACTTC. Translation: CASSLVGSQETQYF.

CDR3 in amino acids: CASSPPGLSSYEQYF. For the CDR3, the DNA is TGTGCCAGCTCACCACCGGGCCTTAGCTCCTACGAGCAGTACTTC. This chain joins TRBV18 and TRBJ2-7; D not resolved. CDR1 and CDR2 from the germline V gene are KGHSH and LQKENI. This CDR3 comprises 15 residues. V was clipped by 0 bases and J by 0 bases, with 9 bases between them.

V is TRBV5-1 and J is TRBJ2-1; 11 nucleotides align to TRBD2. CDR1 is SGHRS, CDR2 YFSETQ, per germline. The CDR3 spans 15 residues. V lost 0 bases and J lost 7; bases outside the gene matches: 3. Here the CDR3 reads CASSLGLAGKNEQFF. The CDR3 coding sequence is TGCGCCAGCAGCTTGGGACTAGCGGGGAAAAATGAGCAGTTCTTC.

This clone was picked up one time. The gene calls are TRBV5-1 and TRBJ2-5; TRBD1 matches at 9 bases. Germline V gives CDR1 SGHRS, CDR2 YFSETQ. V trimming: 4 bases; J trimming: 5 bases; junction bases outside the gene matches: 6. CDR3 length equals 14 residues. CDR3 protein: CASSPTGGDETQYF. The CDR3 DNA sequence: TGCGCCAGCAGCCCCACAGGGGGCGATGAGACCCAGTACTTC.

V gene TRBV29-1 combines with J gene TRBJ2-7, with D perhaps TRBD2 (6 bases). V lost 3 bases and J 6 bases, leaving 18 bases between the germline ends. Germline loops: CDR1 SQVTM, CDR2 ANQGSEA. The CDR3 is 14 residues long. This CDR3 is CSVDWGEAPGEQYF. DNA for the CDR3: TGCAGCGTTGATTGGGGGGAAGCCCCGGGCGAGCAGTACTTC.

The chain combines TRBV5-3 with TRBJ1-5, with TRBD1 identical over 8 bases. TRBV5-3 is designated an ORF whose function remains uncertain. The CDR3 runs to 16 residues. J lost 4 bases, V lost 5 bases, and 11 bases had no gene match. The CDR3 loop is CARSSGGVPLNQPQHF. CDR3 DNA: TGTGCCAGAAGTTCAGGGGGCGTACCGCTTAATCAGCCCCAGCATTTT.

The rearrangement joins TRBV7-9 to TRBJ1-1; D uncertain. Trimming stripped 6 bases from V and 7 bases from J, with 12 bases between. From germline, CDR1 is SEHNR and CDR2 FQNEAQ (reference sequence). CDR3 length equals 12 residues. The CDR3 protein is CASSPAADEAFF. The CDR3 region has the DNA TGTGCCAGCAGTCCGGCGGCAGATGAAGCTTTCTTT.

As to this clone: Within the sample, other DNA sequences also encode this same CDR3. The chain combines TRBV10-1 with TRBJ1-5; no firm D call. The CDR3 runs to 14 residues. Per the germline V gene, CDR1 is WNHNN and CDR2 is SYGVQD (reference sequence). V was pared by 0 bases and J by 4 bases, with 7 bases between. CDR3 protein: CASSESGENQPQHF. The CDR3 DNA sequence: TGCGCCAGCAGTGAGTCGGGAGAGAATCAGCCCCAGCATTTT.

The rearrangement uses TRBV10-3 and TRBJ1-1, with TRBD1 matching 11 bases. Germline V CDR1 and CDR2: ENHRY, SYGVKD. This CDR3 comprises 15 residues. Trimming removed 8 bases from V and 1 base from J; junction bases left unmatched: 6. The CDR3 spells CAIGGQGVENTEAFF. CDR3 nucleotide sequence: TGTGCCATCGGGGGACAGGGGGTAGAGAACACTGAAGCTTTCTTT.